Below are 19 T cell receptor beta chains sequenced from a single sample in a study of response to subunit inactivated influenza vaccine. TCRdb redid the calling of the RT-PCR reads with MiXCR, one entry per CDR3 protein. The sample has fewer than 600,000 distinct CDR3 sequences, approximately 6.9% seen once. Sample: PBMCs from blood, taken 23 months after vaccination. The receptors derive from a man aged 50 to 69 who received an inactivated influenza vaccine.

This clonotype appeared once. Relative to the germline gene, one junction end is altered; a read error may explain this. The chain joins TRBV7-9 to TRBJ1-4; tentatively, D is TRBD1 (6 bases). This CDR3 has 16 residues. CDR1 and CDR2 (germline): SEHNR, FQNEAQ (reference sequence). CDR3 residues: CASSLTGRTRNKKLFF. The DNA of the CDR3 is TGTGCCAGCAGCTTAACAGGGAGAACCCGTAATAAAAAACTGTTTTTT.

The rearrangement uses TRBV11-2 and TRBJ2-7, with D perhaps matching TRBD2 (6 bases). Per germline, CDR1 SGHAT and CDR2 FQNNGV. CDR3 size: 15 residues. Deletions cut 0 bases from V and 0 bases from J, with 9 bases between. The CDR3 sequence is CASSLEGGDSYEQYF. In DNA, the CDR3 is TGTGCCAGCAGCTTAGAAGGCGGGGACTCCTACGAGCAGTACTTC. Complete variable domain (other parts from reference TRBV11-2 and TRBJ2-7): EAGVAQSPRYKIIEKRQSVAFWCNPISGHATLYWYQQILGQGPKLLIQFQNNGVVDDSQLPKDRFSAERLKGVDSTLKIQPAKLEDSAVYLCASSLEGGDSYEQYFGPGTRLTVT.

This clonotype was observed a few times. The V gene is TRBV27, the J gene TRBJ2-5; D unresolved. The V and J ends lost 1 base and 5 bases respectively, with 14 bases between them. The germline V gene has CDR1 MNHEY and CDR2 SMNVEV (reference sequence). The CDR3 spans 15 residues. DNA for the CDR3: TGTGCCAGCAGTTTATTCCACAGTTTTCGGGAGACCCAGTACTTC. Protein product: CASSLFHSFRETQYF.

In its sample, this clonotype was seen a few times. V is TRBV20-1 and J is TRBJ2-1, with 11 bases identical to TRBD2. The germline gives CDR1 DFQATT, CDR2 SNEGSKA (reference sequence). The CDR3 runs to 14 residues. Losses at the gene ends were 5 bases for V and 2 bases for J; bases not matched to a gene: 2. CDR3 loop: CSAVSGRAYNEQFF. CDR3 bases: TGCAGTGCTGTTAGCGGGAGGGCCTACAATGAGCAGTTCTTC.

The chain recombines TRBV11-2 with TRBJ2-7; D unresolved. Germline assignment: CDR1 SGHAT and CDR2 FQNNGV. This CDR3 region has 14 residues. The V gene lost 2 bases and the J gene lost 2 bases, with 10 bases spanning the gap. Here the CDR3 DNA reads TGTGCCAGCAGCTTACTCGAGCAAACCTACGAGCAGTACTTC. It specifies CASSLLEQTYEQYF.

This clonotype appeared a few times. V usage is TRBV7-2 and J usage is TRBJ1-1; TRBD1 matches 12 bases. V lost 3 bases and J lost 5; bases outside the gene matches: 4. This CDR3 has 15 residues. Germline CDR1 SGHTA, CDR2 FQGNSA. The CDR3 DNA follows: TGTGCCAGCAGCTTTCAGGGACAGGGGGCAACTGAAGCTTTCTTT. Protein sequence: CASSFQGQGATEAFF.

Regarding this clonotype: This sequence may be a read error, since a much larger clone differs from it by one base. V and J are TRBV28 and TRBJ2-7; 8 nucleotides match TRBD2. The CDR3 is made up of 12 amino acids. Germline CDR1 is MDHEN and CDR2 is SYDVKM. Losses at the gene ends were 8 bases for V and 6 bases for J; bases not matched to a gene: 6. CDR3 residues: CASAGLAGEQYF. The CDR3 DNA sequence: TGTGCCAGCGCAGGACTAGCCGGCGAGCAGTACTTC.

This clonotype was seen a handful of times. The chain links TRBV18 to TRBJ2-3, with 7 bases lining up with TRBD2. The CDR3 sequence is 14 residues long. The V gene's germline CDR1 is KGHSH and CDR2 LQKENI. Trimming at V came to 6 bases and at J to 4 bases, leaving 7 bases not matched to a gene. The CDR3 coding sequence is TGTGCCAGCTCGGGGGGGTCCGAAGCAGATACGCAGTATTTT. This encodes CASSGGSEADTQYF.

This clonotype was recorded many times. The chain employs TRBV12-3 or TRBV12-4 and TRBJ2-7; D remains ambiguous. This CDR3 spans 14 amino acids. V lost 6 bases and J lost 2, with 14 bases in between. The CDR3 sequence: CASSYGRLTYEQYF. CDR3 coding DNA: TGTGCCAGCAGCTACGGACGGTTAACCTACGAGCAGTACTTC.

The chain employs TRBV20-1 and TRBJ1-2, with D unresolved. Germline V gene lookup returns CDR1 DFQATT and CDR2 SNEGSKA (reference sequence). V lost 8 bases, J lost 6 bases, and 16 bases lay in between. The CDR3 has 12 residues. Here the CDR3 reads CSSETVANGYTF. In DNA form, the CDR3 reads TGCAGTTCCGAGACGGTGGCAAATGGCTACACCTTC.

The chain is built from TRBV12-3 or TRBV12-4 and TRBJ1-1, with TRBD1 as a possible D gene (6 bases). Trimming stripped 6 bases from V and 0 bases from J, with 11 bases between. The CDR3 runs to 14 residues. CDR3 nucleotide sequence: TGTGCCAGCAGACAGAGGACAGTGAACACTGAAGCTTTCTTT. Translation: CASRQRTVNTEAFF.

This clonotype turned up a few times. The chain is built from TRBV20-1 and TRBJ2-3; 13 bases align to TRBD2. The CDR3 runs 18 residues. Germline CDR1 reads DFQATT; CDR2 reads SNEGSKA (reference sequence). After removal of 1 base from V and 0 bases from J, the junction contained 7 bases not matched to a gene. The CDR3 reads CSARAGLAGESSTDTQYF. CDR3 sequence (DNA): TGCAGTGCTAGAGCAGGACTAGCGGGGGAATCAAGCACAGATACGCAGTATTTT.

The chain employs TRBV5-6 and TRBJ2-7; no clear D. The CDR3 loop spans 13 amino acids. The V and J ends lost 0 bases and 2 bases respectively, with 6 bases between them. From germline, CDR1 is SGHDT and CDR2 YYEEEE. The CDR3 here is CASSLVHPYEQYF. CDR3 nucleotides: TGTGCCAGCAGCTTGGTTCATCCCTACGAGCAGTACTTC.

This clonotype was counted many times. The rearrangement links TRBV29-1 to TRBJ1-1, with a weak D call TRBD1 (6 bases). Trimming removed 2 bases at V and 3 bases at J, with 22 bases between. The CDR3 contains 17 residues. Germline-derived CDR1 and CDR2 are SQVTM and ANQGSEA. The CDR3 loop is CSVEFGPPTGHDTEAFF. The CDR3, as DNA: TGCAGCGTTGAATTCGGCCCTCCTACAGGGCACGACACTGAAGCTTTCTTT. The whole variable domain, filled in from reference TRBV29-1 and TRBJ1-1, reads SAVISQKPSRDICQRGTSLTIQCQVDSQVTMMFWYRQQPGQSLTLIATANQGSEATYESGFVIDKFPISRPNLTFSTLTVSNMSPEDSSIYLCSVEFGPPTGHDTEAFFGQGTRLTVV.

This clonotype has only a few counts. The gene calls are TRBV2 and TRBJ2-1; D not certain. Trimming left V 3 bases short and J 5 bases short, with 8 bases between. Germline V lookup: CDR1 SNHLY, CDR2 FYNNEI. The CDR3 runs 13 residues. In DNA form, the CDR3 reads TGTGCCAGCAGTGACAGACCTCACAATGAGCAGTTCTTC. Residues: CASSDRPHNEQFF.

As concerns this clonotype: At one boundary the junction diverges from the germline segment, which might be a read error. The gene calls are TRBV4-1 and TRBJ2-7; D is perhaps TRBD2 (6 bases). CDR3 length: 17 amino acids. Germline V CDR1 and CDR2: MGHRA, YSYEKL. CDR3 amino acids: CASSQVSEGIAVYEKYF. The CDR3 DNA reads as TGTGCCAGCAGCCAAGTGTCGGAGGGAATAGCGGTCTACGAGAAGTACTTC.

This clonotype showed up just a few times. The rearrangement links TRBV12-3 or TRBV12-4 to TRBJ2-5; 7 positions match TRBD1. J was trimmed by 3 bases and V by 7 bases; bases with no gene match: 5. The CDR3 loop spans 13 amino acids. The CDR3 loop reads CASTLGTEETQYF. The CDR3 region has the DNA TGTGCCAGCACCTTGGGGACAGAAGAGACCCAGTACTTC.

The chain links TRBV4-1 to TRBJ2-3; D call uncertain. This CDR3 is built from 13 residues. CDR1 and CDR2 from the germline V gene are MGHRA and YSYEKL. V dropped 4 bases and J dropped 3 bases, with 8 bases sitting between them. The chain's CDR3 is CASSRVLTDTQYF. The CDR3 DNA sequence: TGCGCCAGCAGCCGGGTCCTTACAGATACGCAGTATTTT.

This clonotype was detected many times. This chain joins TRBV10-3 and TRBJ1-1; D may be TRBD1 (5 bases). V was shortened by 8 bases and J by 1 base, with 14 bases between the two germline ends. CDR3 size: 14 residues. Germline CDR1 ENHRY, CDR2 SYGVKD. CDR3 sequence: CAIRDSLRNTEAFF. CDR3 bases: TGTGCCATCCGGGACTCCCTAAGGAACACTGAAGCTTTCTTT.